Here is one TCR beta chain with its context. This record comes from a study of T cells expressing NK-cell markers. Study information: Repertoire data for TCR beta were derived from sorted T cells (CD3+CD56+NKG2C+, CD3+CD56+NKG2C- and CD3+CD56-NKG2C+). Sequenced donors, eight in total, included seven who were HCMV-seropositive and one who was seronegative.

Using the 5' RACE reads, TCRdb records one entry per CDR3 protein without DNA. The sample yields some 600,000 distinct CDR3 sequences, of which the top ten take up roughly 3.4%. The TCR comes from a man between 18 and 35 years old in good health. Specimen: blood T cells: a sorted CD56 or NKG2C T cell subset, CD4+ or CD8+ T cells, or bulk PBMC T cells (not recorded which).

CDR3 in amino acids: CSARDIADYTGELFF. This chain connects TRBV20-1 to TRBJ2-2; TCRdb returns TRBD2, unconfirmable since there is no DNA. This CDR3 contains 15 residues. Germline V gene data show CDR1 as DFQATT and CDR2 as SNEGSKA (reference sequence).